The TCR beta chain under discussion was sequenced for a study of T-cell reconstitution after alpha-beta-depleted transplantation in children. During its preparation, the TCRbeta library received unique molecular identifiers. TCRdb called the PCR reads again in MiXCR, with one record for every CDR3 protein. The data contain about 240,000 distinct CDR3 sequences, 12% of them seen just once; the ten biggest clones take up around 2.8%. The V gene's germline CDR1 is LGHNA and CDR2 YNFKEQ. The V end was cut by 1 base, the J end by 7 bases, with 16 bases between. The CDR3 totals 15 residues. The specimen comprised PBMCs from the stem cell graft donor, sampled from the stem cell graft. This clonotype was sampled from a human donor who donated a stem cell graft to a child with acute lymphoblastic leukemia. This chain joins TRBV4-2 and TRBJ1-2, with D perhaps matching TRBD1 (5 bases). CDR3 region: CASSQVSQGGSGYTF. CDR3 nucleotides: TGTGCCAGCAGCCAAGTATCCCAGGGTGGGAGTGGCTACACCTTC.